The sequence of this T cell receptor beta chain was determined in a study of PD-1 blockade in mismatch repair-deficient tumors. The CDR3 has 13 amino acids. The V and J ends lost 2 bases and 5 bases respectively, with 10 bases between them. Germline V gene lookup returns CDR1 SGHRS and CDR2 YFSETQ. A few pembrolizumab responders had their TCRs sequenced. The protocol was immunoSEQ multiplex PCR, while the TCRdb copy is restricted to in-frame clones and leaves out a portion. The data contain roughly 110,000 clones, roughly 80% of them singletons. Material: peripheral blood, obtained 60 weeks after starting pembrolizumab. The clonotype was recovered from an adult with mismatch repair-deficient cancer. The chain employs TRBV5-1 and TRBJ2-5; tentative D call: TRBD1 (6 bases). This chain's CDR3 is CASSLQGPETQYF. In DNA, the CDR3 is TGCGCCAGCAGCTTACAGGGTCCCGAGACCCAGTACTTC.